This passage covers 8 T cell receptor beta chains from one sample sequenced in a study of CD8+CD57+ T cells in acquired aplastic anemia. Genomic DNA provided the template from which TCR beta VDJ and CDR3 profiles were obtained. TCRdb itself ran the reads through MiXCR, one entry per CDR3 protein. The sample shows about 42,000 distinct CDR3 sequences, approximately 67% of them seen only once. The sequenced material came from sorted CD4+, CD8+, or CD8+CD57+ T cells (not recorded which) from PBMCs. The receptors originated from a human donor in good health, serving as a control.

The chain has TRBV7-2 and TRBJ2-2; no clear D gene. The CDR3 spans 12 residues. The germline V gene encodes CDR1 SGHTA and CDR2 FQGNSA. V gave up 1 base and J gave up 6 bases, with 3 bases separating them. CDR3 sequence reads: CASSLGAGELFF. The CDR3 nucleotides are TGTGCCAGCAGCTTAGGGGCCGGGGAGCTGTTTTTT.

This rearrangement joins TRBV10-3 to TRBJ1-5; D remains unclear. CDR3 size: 13 residues. Trimming removed 10 bases from V and 4 bases from J, with 14 bases in between. Germline V lookup: CDR1 ENHRY, CDR2 SYGVKD. CDR3 DNA: TGTGCCAGCTCAGGAGGAGGGAATCAGCCCCAGCATTTT. Translating gives CASSGGGNQPQHF.

The rearrangement links TRBV4-2 to TRBJ2-7; D may be TRBD2 (6 bases). Trimming shortened V by 5 bases and J by 0 bases, and 17 bases separated the two germline ends. Germline V gene data show CDR1 as LGHNA and CDR2 as YNFKEQ. The CDR3 loop spans 16 amino acids. CDR3 in DNA: TGTGCCAGCAGCGTCGGAGGGACCGTGAGCTCCTACGAGCAGTACTTC. Translating gives CASSVGGTVSSYEQYF.

This chain joins TRBV7-2 and TRBJ1-2; 7 bases agree with TRBD1. The V gene's germline CDR1 is SGHTA and CDR2 FQGNSA. The ends lost 4 bases at V and 6 bases at J; junction bases unmatched: 5. The CDR3 has 13 residues. Here the CDR3 reads CASSSTGINGYTF. Here the CDR3 DNA reads TGTGCCAGCAGCTCGACAGGGATAAATGGCTACACCTTC. The entire variable domain, with the rest obtained from reference TRBV7-2 and TRBJ1-2, is as follows: GAGVSQSPSNKVTEKGKDVELRCDPISGHTALYWYRQSLGQGLEFLIYFQGNSAPDKSGLPSDRFSAERTGGSVSTLTIQRTQQEDSAVYLCASSSTGINGYTFGSGTRLTVV.

Only one count was recorded for this clonotype. CDR3 in amino acids: CASSVGTGSPYEQYF. CDR3 sequence (DNA): TGTGCCAGCAGTGTCGGGACAGGGAGTCCCTACGAGCAGTACTTC. V is TRBV25-1 and J is TRBJ2-7; 9 bases agree with TRBD1. This CDR3 region has 15 residues. From germline, CDR1 is MGHDK and CDR2 SYGVNS. The ends lost 4 bases at V and 2 bases at J; junction bases unmatched: 6.

This clonotype occurred many times. The genes are TRBV13 and TRBJ1-4, with D uncertain. The germline V and J ends were trimmed by 3 bases and 7 bases, with 6 bases remaining between them. The CDR3 has 12 amino acids. Per the germline V gene, CDR1 is PRHDT and CDR2 is FYEKMQ (reference sequence). The CDR3 DNA reads as TGTGCCAGCAGCTTTCGGAGTGAAAAACTGTTTTTT. Residues: CASSFRSEKLFF.

J is TRBJ1-2 and V is TRBV12-3 or TRBV12-4, with D hard to call. Trimming shortened V by 1 base and J by 1 base, and 7 bases separated the two germline ends. The CDR3 runs 14 residues. The CDR3 DNA is TGTGCCAGCAGTTTAGGCGGAATTAACTATGGCTACACCTTC. This sequence encodes CASSLGGINYGYTF.

This clonotype was seen a few times. The chain combines TRBV7-6 with TRBJ1-6, with D perhaps TRBD1 (5 bases). From germline, CDR1 is SGHVS and CDR2 FNYEAQ. The V end lost 2 bases, the J end lost 7 bases, and 9 bases lay between the germline ends. This CDR3 has 14 amino acids. The CDR3 region is CASSLRGENSPLHF. DNA of the CDR3: TGTGCCAGCAGCTTAAGGGGCGAGAATTCACCCCTCCACTTT.